This T cell receptor beta chain was identified during a study of early T cells in non-severe SARS-CoV-2 infection. At the level of the study: Sequenced material consisted of bulk RNA (from unsorted whole blood), and chains were unpaired.

Study findings and constraints: Matches to VDJdb favored anti-spike CD8 responses and missed private and CD4 specificities.

Each cDNA molecule carried a unique molecular identifier. Each CDR3 protein gets one entry after TCRdb re-called the 5' RACE reads with MiXCR. The profile shows 60,000 to 80,000 distinct CDR3 sequences, 12% of them singletons. V shed 4 bases, J shed 6 bases, and the junction held 10 bases outside the gene matches. Germline loops: CDR1 DFQATT, CDR2 SNEGSKA (reference sequence). This CDR3 contains 15 residues. With regard to this clonotype: As yet, its antigen is unknown.

This clonotype was obtained from an adult who was a healthcare worker with PCR-confirmed SARS-CoV-2 infection or an uninfected control (not recorded which). The genes are TRBV20-1 and TRBJ2-7, with 12 bases aligning to TRBD2. What was sequenced was whole blood. CDR3 nucleotide sequence: TGCAGTGCTACATCCCGGACTAGCGGGATCGGCGAGCAGTACTTC. It translates to CSATSRTSGIGEQYF.